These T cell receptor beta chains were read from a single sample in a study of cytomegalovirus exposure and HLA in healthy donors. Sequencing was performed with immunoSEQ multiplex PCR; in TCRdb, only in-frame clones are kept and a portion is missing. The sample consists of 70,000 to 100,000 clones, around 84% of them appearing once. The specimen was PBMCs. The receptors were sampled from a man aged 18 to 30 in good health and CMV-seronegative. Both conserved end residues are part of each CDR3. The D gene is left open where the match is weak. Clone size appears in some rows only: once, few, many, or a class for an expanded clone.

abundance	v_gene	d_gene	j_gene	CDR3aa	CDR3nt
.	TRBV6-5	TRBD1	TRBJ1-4	CASSRSGQVGEKLFF	TGTGCCAGCAGTCGCTCGGGACAGGTTGGGGAAAAACTGTTTTTT
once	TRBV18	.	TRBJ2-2	CASSPKAPTGGELFF	TGTGCCAGCTCACCAAAGGCACCAACAGGCGGGGAGCTGTTTTTT
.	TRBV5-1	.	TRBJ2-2	CASSLAPGQNTGELFF	TGCGCCAGCAGCTTGGCTCCCGGACAGAACACCGGGGAGCTGTTTTTT
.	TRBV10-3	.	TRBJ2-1	CAIRTGEGDEQFF	TGTGCCATCCGGACGGGGGAGGGGGATGAGCAGTTCTTC
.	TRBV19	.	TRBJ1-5	CASSSRGNQPQHF	TGTGCCAGTAGTTCCCGCGGGAATCAGCCCCAGCATTTT
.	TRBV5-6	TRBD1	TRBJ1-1	CASPRTGSPEAFF	TGTGCCAGTCCGAGGACAGGGAGTCCTGAAGCTTTCTTT
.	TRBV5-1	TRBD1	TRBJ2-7	CASSFLGQDDEQYF	TGCGCCAGCAGCTTCCTCGGACAGGACGACGAGCAGTACTTC
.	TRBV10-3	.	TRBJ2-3	CAISVELLNTQYF	TGTGCCATCAGTGTTGAACTTTTAAATACGCAGTATTTT
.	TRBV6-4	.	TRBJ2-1	CASSDTRAGEQFF	TGTGCCAGCAGTGACACGAGGGCTGGTGAGCAGTTCTTC
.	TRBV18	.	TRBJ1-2	CASSPGGGNYGYTF	TGTGCCAGCTCACCGGGGGGGGGCAACTATGGCTACACCTTC
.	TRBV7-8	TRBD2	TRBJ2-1	CASSTGTSGNEQFF	TGTGCCAGCAGCACCGGGACTAGCGGCAATGAGCAGTTCTTC
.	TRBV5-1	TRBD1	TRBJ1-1	CASRESTGSTEAFF	TGCGCCAGCAGAGAATCGACAGGGAGCACTGAAGCTTTCTTT
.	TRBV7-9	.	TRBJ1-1	CASSLLVNTEAFF	TGTGCCAGCAGCTTATTAGTGAACACTGAAGCTTTCTTT
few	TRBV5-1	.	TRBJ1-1	CASSLQGNTEAFF	TGCGCCAGCAGCTTGCAGGGGAACACTGAAGCTTTCTTT
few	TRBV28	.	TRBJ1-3	CASSIKGLPVSGNTIYF	TGTGCCAGCAGCATTAAGGGACTTCCCGTCTCTGGAAACACCATATATTTT
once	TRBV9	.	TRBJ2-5	CASSVGGETQYF	TGTGCCAGCAGCGTAGGAGGAGAGACCCAGTACTTC
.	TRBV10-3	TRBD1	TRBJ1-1	CAIRRTGDMNTEAFF	TGTGCCATCAGACGGACAGGGGATATGAACACTGAAGCTTTCTTT
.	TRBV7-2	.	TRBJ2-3	CASSLAGAGDTQYF	TGTGCCAGCAGCTTAGCCGGGGCGGGGGATACGCAGTATTTT
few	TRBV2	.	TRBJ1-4	CASRGGRRYEKLFF	TGTGCCAGCAGGGGAGGCCGACGGTATGAAAAACTGTTTTTT
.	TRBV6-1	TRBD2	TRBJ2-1	CASSEVIAGGRSEQFF	TGTGCCAGCAGTGAAGTAATAGCGGGGGGACGGTCCGAGCAGTTCTTC
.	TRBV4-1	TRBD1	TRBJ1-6	CASSQPTARDSNSPLHF	TGCGCCAGCAGCCAACCAACCGCCCGGGACAGTAATTCACCCCTCCACTTT
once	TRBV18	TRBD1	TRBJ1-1	CASSPKTGGTEAFF	TGTGCCAGCTCACCAAAAACAGGGGGCACTGAAGCTTTCTTT
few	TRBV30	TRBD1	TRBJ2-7	CAWRDRNYEQYF	TGTGCCTGGAGGGACAGGAACTACGAGCAGTACTTC
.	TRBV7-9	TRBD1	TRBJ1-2	CASSLPDRGGYTF	TGTGCCAGCAGCTTACCGGACAGGGGAGGCTACACCTTC
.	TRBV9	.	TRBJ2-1	CASSSRRVGYNEQFF	TGTGCCAGCAGCTCACGGAGGGTTGGATACAATGAGCAGTTCTTC
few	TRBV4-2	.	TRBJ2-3	CASSPGWGGTDTQYF	TGTGCCAGCAGCCCAGGGTGGGGGGGCACAGATACGCAGTATTTT
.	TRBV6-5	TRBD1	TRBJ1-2	CASSYSNRGRDGYTF	TGTGCCAGCAGTTACTCGAACAGGGGGCGCGATGGCTACACCTTC
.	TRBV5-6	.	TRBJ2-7	CASSSGTVSYEQYF	TGTGCCAGCAGTTCCGGGACTGTCTCCTACGAGCAGTACTTC
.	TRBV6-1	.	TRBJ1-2	CASSDRPGERGYTF	TGTGCCAGCAGTGACCGCCCAGGGGAGCGGGGCTACACCTTC
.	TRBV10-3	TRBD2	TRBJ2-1	CAIRPPGGGNNEQFF	TGTGCCATCAGACCTCCCGGGGGGGGGAACAATGAGCAGTTCTTC
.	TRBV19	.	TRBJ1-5	CASSMFGQIYSNQPQHF	TGTGCCAGTAGTATGTTCGGACAGATTTATAGCAATCAGCCCCAGCATTTT
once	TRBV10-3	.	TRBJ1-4	CAIRPGVATNEKLFF	TGTGCCATCCGTCCCGGGGTTGCAACTAATGAAAAACTGTTTTTT
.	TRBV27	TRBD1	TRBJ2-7	CASSSYGTGAYEQYF	TGTGCCAGCAGTTCTTACGGGACAGGGGCTTACGAGCAGTACTTC
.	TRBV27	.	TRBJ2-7	CASSHGPFYEQYF	TGTGCCAGCAGTCATGGGCCTTTCTACGAGCAGTACTTC
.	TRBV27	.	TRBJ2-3	CASSFLQRGTDTQYF	TGTGCCAGCAGTTTCCTGCAGCGGGGCACAGATACGCAGTATTTT
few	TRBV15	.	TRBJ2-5	CATSRVARDIQETQYF	TGTGCCACCAGCAGAGTGGCTCGGGACATCCAAGAGACCCAGTACTTC
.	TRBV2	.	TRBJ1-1	CASRGPQNTEAFF	TGTGCCAGCAGGGGCCCACAGAACACTGAAGCTTTCTTT
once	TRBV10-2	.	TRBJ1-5	CASSERGDQPQHF	TGCGCCAGCAGTGAGCGGGGGGACCAGCCCCAGCATTTT
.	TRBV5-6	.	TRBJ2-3	CASSFLLAKRDTQYF	TGTGCCAGCAGCTTCTTACTAGCAAAGAGAGATACGCAGTATTTT
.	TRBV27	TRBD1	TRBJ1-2	CASRTRDRGDFGYTF	TGTGCCAGCAGAACCCGGGACAGGGGAGATTTTGGCTACACCTTC
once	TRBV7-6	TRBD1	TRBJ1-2	CASSLATGGGGYTF	TGTGCCAGCAGCTTAGCAACAGGGGGGGGTGGCTACACCTTC
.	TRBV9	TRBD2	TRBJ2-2	CASSGGGTNTGELFF	TGTGCCAGCAGCGGCGGGGGAACGAACACCGGGGAGCTGTTTTTT
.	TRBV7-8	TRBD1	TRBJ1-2	CASSSGQGKGGGYTF	TGTGCCAGCAGCTCGGGACAGGGGAAAGGGGGCGGCTACACCTTC
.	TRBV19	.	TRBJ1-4	CASSIGAGSEKLFF	TGTGCCAGTAGTATAGGGGCAGGGTCCGAAAAACTGTTTTTT
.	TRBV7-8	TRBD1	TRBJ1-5	CASSSNDYRGRDQPQHF	TGTGCCAGCAGCTCCAACGACTACAGGGGTAGGGATCAGCCCCAGCATTTT
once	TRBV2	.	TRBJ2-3	CASSDTGTDTQYF	TGTGCCAGCAGTGATACAGGCACAGATACGCAGTATTTT
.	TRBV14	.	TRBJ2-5	CASSQLGGRQETQYF	TGTGCCAGCAGCCAACTTGGCGGGCGACAAGAGACCCAGTACTTC
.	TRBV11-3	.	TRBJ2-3	CASSHSGTTGTDTQYF	TGTGCCAGCAGTCACTCCGGGACAACCGGCACAGATACGCAGTATTTT
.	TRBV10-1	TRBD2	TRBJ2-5	CASSAGGGAGETQYF	TGCGCCAGCAGTGCCGGCGGGGGGGCCGGGGAGACCCAGTACTTC
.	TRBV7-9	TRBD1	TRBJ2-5	CASSRSPGQGLGGKYF	TGTGCCAGCAGCAGAAGCCCGGGACAGGGATTAGGCGGGAAGTACTTC
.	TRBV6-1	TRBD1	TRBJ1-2	CASSERDSQSSNYGYTF	TGTGCCAGCAGTGAAAGGGACAGTCAATCTTCTAACTATGGCTACACCTTC
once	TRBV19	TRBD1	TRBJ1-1	CASSIGGGQGDTEAFF	TGTGCCAGTAGTATAGGTGGGGGCCAGGGGGACACTGAAGCTTTCTTT